The 12 T cell receptor beta chains below were found in one sample sequenced in a study of T cell clonotyping in hematopoietic cell transplantation. Data came from immunoSEQ multiplex PCR; TCRdb stores just in-frame clones and leaves some out. This sample has roughly 30,000 clones, with approximately 90% found just once. Sample: PBMCs, taken 100 days after allogeneic stem cell transplant. Receptors were obtained from a female patient in her 50s who had an allogeneic stem cell transplant from a related donor, so the T cells may come from the graft donor. Some clones in this sample may be carry-over from other donors' samples.

The chain joins TRBV30 to TRBJ2-1, with 7 positions matching TRBD2. V gave up 2 bases and J gave up 11 bases; unmatched junction bases: 3. Looked up from germline, CDR1 is GTSNPN and CDR2 is SVGIG (reference sequence). The CDR3 has 11 residues. CDR3: CAWSPGGKQFF. The CDR3 DNA reads as TGTGCCTGGAGTCCGGGGGGTAAGCAGTTCTTC.

The gene calls are TRBV7-9 and TRBJ1-6; 10 positions agree with TRBD1. Per germline, CDR1 SEHNR and CDR2 FQNEAQ (reference sequence). Germline trimming cut 6 bases from V and 9 bases from J; bases unmatched to any gene: 8. The CDR3 consists of 15 residues. In DNA form, the CDR3 reads TGTGCCAGCAGTGGACCGGGACAGGGGCGTTCACCCCTCCACTTT. Translated: CASSGPGQGRSPLHF.

The J gene is TRBJ2-2, the V gene TRBV27, with 7 bases matching TRBD2. Germline CDR1 reads MNHEY; CDR2 reads SMNVEV (reference sequence). V was pared by 6 bases and J by 1 base, with 5 bases of the junction left unmatched. This CDR3 region has 15 residues. CDR3 residues: CASRILARNTGELFF. DNA of the CDR3: TGTGCCAGCAGAATACTAGCGCGGAACACCGGGGAGCTGTTTTTT.

This chain uses TRBV27 with TRBJ1-1, with 9 bases lining up with TRBD1. With V trimmed by 7 bases and J by 7 bases, 10 bases remained unmatched. Germline lookup yields CDR1 MNHEY and CDR2 SMNVEV (reference sequence). This CDR3 is built from 14 residues. The CDR3 DNA follows: TGTGCCAGCATCCTAGGGACAGGGAGTTTTGAAGCTTTCTTT. It yields the protein CASILGTGSFEAFF.

The chain couples TRBV4-2 to TRBJ1-1; D is uncertain. V was pared by 4 bases and J by 3 bases, with 6 bases between. CDR3 length equals 12 residues. Germline V gene lookup returns CDR1 LGHNA and CDR2 YNFKEQ. CDR3 sequence (DNA): TGTGCCAGCAGCCTCCGGGACACTGAAGCTTTCTTT. Amino acid sequence: CASSLRDTEAFF.

The gene calls are TRBV15 and TRBJ2-3, with TRBD2 as a possible D gene (5 bases). The CDR3 contains 14 residues. Between the trimmed V and J ends, which lost 4 bases and 0 bases, there was a span of 8 bases. CDR1 LNHNV and CDR2 YYDKDF come from the germline V gene (reference sequence). CDR3 sequence: CATSKGLSTDTQYF. CDR3 sequence (DNA): TGTGCCACCAGCAAAGGACTCAGCACAGATACGCAGTATTTT.

This rearrangement joins TRBV5-1 to TRBJ1-5; 10 nucleotides match TRBD1. The germline gives CDR1 SGHRS, CDR2 YFSETQ. After removal of 5 bases from V and 1 base from J, the junction contained 3 bases not matched to a gene. This CDR3 is 15 amino acids long. CDR3 nucleotide sequence: TGCGCCAGCAGTCGGACAGGGGGAAGCAATCAGCCCCAGCATTTT. Protein: CASSRTGGSNQPQHF.

This sequence joins TRBV2 and TRBJ2-3; either TRBD1 or TRBD2 may supply D (5 bases each). This CDR3 spans 14 amino acids. The V gene's germline CDR1 is SNHLY and CDR2 FYNNEI. V lost 4 bases and J lost 2, with 10 bases in between. The CDR3 DNA reads TGTGCCAGCAGTGGAGGGGTCTCCACAGATACGCAGTATTTT. Its translation: CASSGGVSTDTQYF.

The chain uses TRBV7-2 and TRBJ2-5; 10 bases match TRBD2. J gave up 1 base and V 4 bases, and 12 bases lay outside the gene matches. The CDR3 sequence is 18 residues long. The V gene's germline CDR1 is SGHTA and CDR2 FQGNSA. CDR3 in amino acids: CASSSPWGLASIQETQYF. The CDR3 coding sequence is TGTGCCAGCAGCTCCCCCTGGGGACTAGCGAGCATCCAAGAGACCCAGTACTTC. The entire variable domain, with the rest obtained from reference TRBV7-2 and TRBJ2-5, is as follows: GAGVSQSPSNKVTEKGKDVELRCDPISGHTALYWYRQSLGQGLEFLIYFQGNSAPDKSGLPSDRFSAERTGGSVSTLTIQRTQQEDSAVYLCASSSPWGLASIQETQYFGPGTRLLVL.

The chain is built from TRBV6-1 and TRBJ1-1; D unclear. The V and J ends lost 7 bases and 5 bases respectively, with 11 bases between them. The CDR3 contains 12 residues. Germline V gene lookup returns CDR1 MNHNS and CDR2 SASEGT. This CDR3 reads CASTRTVTEAFF. The CDR3 DNA reads TGTGCCAGCACCCGGACGGTGACTGAAGCTTTCTTT.

This chain links TRBV19 with TRBJ1-5; possible D gene TRBD1, 5 bases. This CDR3 is built from 15 residues. The germline gives CDR1 LNHDA, CDR2 SQIVND (reference sequence). V dropped 10 bases and J dropped 3 bases, with 19 bases sitting between them. The DNA of the CDR3 is TGTGCCACCAGGTTGGGGCGGGTTGACAATCAGCCCCAGCATTTT. Translating it yields CATRLGRVDNQPQHF.

This chain links TRBV5-4 with TRBJ2-5; a weak D match, TRBD2 (6 bases). The CDR3 spans 14 residues. The V gene lost 2 bases and the J gene lost 3 bases, with 11 bases spanning the gap. CDR1 and CDR2 (germline): SGHNT, YYREEE (reference sequence). The CDR3 reads CASSFKGGEETQYF. The DNA of the CDR3 is TGTGCCAGCAGCTTCAAGGGCGGGGAAGAGACCCAGTACTTC.